Listed below are T cell receptor beta chains from one sample, sequenced in a study of shared clonotypes between healthy human individuals. Here immunoSEQ multiplex PCR was the method, and the copy in TCRdb shows in-frame clones only, minus some. The sample carries around 1.9 million clones, just under 95% recorded once. The sample consisted of naive CD8+ T cells from PBMCs. The receptors here all came from a man aged 18-30 years in good health. Some clones in this sample may be carry-over from other donors' samples. The CDR3 runs from the conserved cysteine through the conserved F or W. The D gene is left open where the match is weak.

NA TRBJ2-7 TRBV27 13 TGTGCCAGCAGTCCCCTAGGGGCATACGAGCAGTACTTC CASSPLGAYEQYF
NA TRBJ1-4 TRBV9 15 TGTGCCAGCAGCGTAGAGGGTAGGATTAGGGAAAAACTGTTTTTT CASSVEGRIREKLFF
NA TRBJ2-7 TRBV7-2 15 TGTGCCAGCAGCCCCTGGGCTACAGTCTCCTACGAGCAGTACTTC CASSPWATVSYEQYF
TRBD2 TRBJ2-1 TRBV29-1 17 TGCAGCGTTGAAGCCACTACCGGGACTAGCCGGTTTTTTGAGCAGTTCTTC CSVEATTGTSRFFEQFF
TRBD1 TRBJ1-1 TRBV19 14 TGTGCCAGTACCCGCTTTCAGGGGGCCACTGAAGCTTTCTTT CASTRFQGATEAFF
TRBD1 TRBJ1-4 TRBV7-9 15 TGTGCCAGCAGCTCTGAGGGGGCTCTGGGGGAAAAACTGTTTTTT CASSSEGALGEKLFF
TRBD2 TRBJ2-5 TRBV27 15 TGTGCCAGCAAATCATCGGGGTCGGGGGGAGAGACCCAGTACTTC CASKSSGSGGETQYF
TRBD1 TRBJ2-7 TRBV6-6 14 TGTGCCAGCAGTTACGGGACAGGGGGGGCCGAGCAGTACTTC CASSYGTGGAEQYF
TRBD1 TRBJ1-1 TRBV6-5 13 TGTGCCAGCAGTCAGGGGGCGCGTACTGAAGCTTTCTTT CASSQGARTEAFF
NA TRBJ2-2 TRBV29-1 11 TGCAGCGTAGACATCGGGGGGGAGCTGTTTTTT CSVDIGGELFF
NA TRBJ1-5 TRBV13 13 TGTGCCAGCAGCGCAGGGAAAAAGGAGCCCCAGCATTTT CASSAGKKEPQHF
TRBD1 TRBJ2-2 TRBV5-4 17 TGTGCCAGCGGCCCGGGACAGGGGGCGAAAAACACCGGGGAGCTGTTTTTT CASGPGQGAKNTGELFF
NA TRBJ2-3 TRBV7-3 16 TGTGCCAGCAGCTTAAAGGTTGTCAGCTCGACAGATACGCAGTATTTT CASSLKVVSSTDTQYF
TRBD1 TRBJ1-2 TRBV7-8 15 TGTGCCAGCAGCCCGAAAGGACAGGGAAGCAATGGCTACACCTTC CASSPKGQGSNGYTF
NA TRBJ2-3 TRBV4-1 15 TGCGCCAGCAGCCAAGTATCTGGCAGGGGAGATACGCAGTATTTT CASSQVSGRGDTQYF
NA TRBJ1-1 TRBV19 14 TGTGCCAGTAGCCCTAAGGGGTGGATCACTGAAGCTTTCTTT CASSPKGWITEAFF
NA TRBJ2-7 TRBV7-2 15 TGTGCCAGCAGCTTAGGAGTGGGGGTGACCTACGAGCAGTACTTC CASSLGVGVTYEQYF